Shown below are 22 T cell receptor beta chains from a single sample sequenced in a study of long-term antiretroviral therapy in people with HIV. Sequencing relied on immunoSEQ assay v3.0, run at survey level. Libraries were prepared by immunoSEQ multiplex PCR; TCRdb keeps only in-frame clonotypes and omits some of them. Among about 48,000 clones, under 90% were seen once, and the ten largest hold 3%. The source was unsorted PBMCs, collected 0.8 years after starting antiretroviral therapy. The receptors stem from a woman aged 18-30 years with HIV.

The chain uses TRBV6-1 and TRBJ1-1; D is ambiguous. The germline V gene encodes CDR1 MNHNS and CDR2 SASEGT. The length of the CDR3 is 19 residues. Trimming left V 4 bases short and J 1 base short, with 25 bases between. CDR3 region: CASSAHPAKLGWGNTEAFF. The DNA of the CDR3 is TGTGCCAGCAGTGCCCATCCAGCTAAACTGGGTTGGGGGAACACTGAAGCTTTCTTT.

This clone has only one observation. CDR3 loop: CASSMDRSRTEAFF. The DNA of the CDR3 is TGTGCCAGCAGTATGGACAGGTCCCGGACTGAAGCTTTCTTT. V usage is TRBV28 and J usage is TRBJ1-1, with 7 positions matching TRBD1. Trimming at V came to 5 bases and at J to 5 bases, leaving 8 bases not matched to a gene. This CDR3 is 14 amino acids long. Germline V gene sequence: CDR1 MDHEN, CDR2 SYDVKM.

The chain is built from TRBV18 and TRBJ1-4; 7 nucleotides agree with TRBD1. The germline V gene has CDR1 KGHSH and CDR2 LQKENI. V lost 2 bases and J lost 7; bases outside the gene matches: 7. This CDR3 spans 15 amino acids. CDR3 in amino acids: CASSPEGQRGEKLFF. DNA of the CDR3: TGTGCCAGCTCACCAGAGGGACAGAGAGGTGAAAAACTGTTTTTT.

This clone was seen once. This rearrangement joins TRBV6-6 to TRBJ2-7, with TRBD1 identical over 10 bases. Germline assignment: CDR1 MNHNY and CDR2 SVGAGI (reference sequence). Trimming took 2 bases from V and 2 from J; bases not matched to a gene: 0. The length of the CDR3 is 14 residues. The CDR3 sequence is CASSYGTGAYEQYF. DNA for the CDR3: TGTGCCAGCAGTTACGGGACAGGGGCCTACGAGCAGTACTTC.

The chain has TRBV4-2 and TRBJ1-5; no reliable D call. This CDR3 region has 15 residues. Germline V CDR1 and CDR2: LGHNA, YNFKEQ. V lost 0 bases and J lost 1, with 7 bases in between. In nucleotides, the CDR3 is TGTGCCAGCAGCCAAGAGGGGTGGAGCAATCAGCCCCAGCATTTT. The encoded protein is CASSQEGWSNQPQHF.

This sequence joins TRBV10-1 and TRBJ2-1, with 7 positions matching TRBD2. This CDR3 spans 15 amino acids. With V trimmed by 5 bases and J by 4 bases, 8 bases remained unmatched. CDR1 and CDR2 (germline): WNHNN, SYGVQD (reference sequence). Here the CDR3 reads CASSPGTTSYNEQFF. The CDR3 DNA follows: TGCGCCAGCAGTCCCGGGACTACTTCATACAATGAGCAGTTCTTC.

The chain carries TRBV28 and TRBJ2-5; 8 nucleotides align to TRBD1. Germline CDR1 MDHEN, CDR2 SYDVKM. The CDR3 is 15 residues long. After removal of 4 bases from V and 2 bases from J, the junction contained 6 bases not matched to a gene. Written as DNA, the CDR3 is TGTGCCAGCAGTTGGACAGGGAAGAAACAAGAGACCCAGTACTTC. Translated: CASSWTGKKQETQYF.

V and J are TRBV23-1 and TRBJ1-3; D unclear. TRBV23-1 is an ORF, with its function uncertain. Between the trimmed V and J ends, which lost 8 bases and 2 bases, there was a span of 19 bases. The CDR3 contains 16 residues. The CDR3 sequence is CASPPTGGPPGNTIYF. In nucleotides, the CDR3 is TGCGCCAGCCCACCAACGGGAGGACCTCCTGGAAACACCATATATTTT.

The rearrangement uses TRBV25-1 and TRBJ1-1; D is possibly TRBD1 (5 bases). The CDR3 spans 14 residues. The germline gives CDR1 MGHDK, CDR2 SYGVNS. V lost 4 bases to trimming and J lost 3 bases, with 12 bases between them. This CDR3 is CASSGPPGYTEAFF. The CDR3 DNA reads TGTGCCAGCAGTGGCCCGCCAGGGTACACTGAAGCTTTCTTT.

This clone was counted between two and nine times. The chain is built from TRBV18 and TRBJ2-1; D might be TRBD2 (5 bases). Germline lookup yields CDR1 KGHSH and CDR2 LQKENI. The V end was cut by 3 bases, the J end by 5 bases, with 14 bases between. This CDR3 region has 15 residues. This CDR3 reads CASSPGAALNNEQFF. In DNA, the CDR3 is TGTGCCAGCTCACCGGGAGCGGCCCTCAACAATGAGCAGTTCTTC.

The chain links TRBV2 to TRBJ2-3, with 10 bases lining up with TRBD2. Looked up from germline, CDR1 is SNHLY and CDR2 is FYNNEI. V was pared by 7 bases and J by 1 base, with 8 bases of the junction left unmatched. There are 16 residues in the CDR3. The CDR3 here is CASIRTSGYGTDTQYF. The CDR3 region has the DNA TGTGCCAGCATTAGGACTAGCGGATACGGCACAGATACGCAGTATTTT.

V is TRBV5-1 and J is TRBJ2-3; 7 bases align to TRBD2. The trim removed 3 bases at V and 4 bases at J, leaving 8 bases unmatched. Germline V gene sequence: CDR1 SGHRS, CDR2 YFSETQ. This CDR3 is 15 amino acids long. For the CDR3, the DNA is TGCGCCAGCAGCTCCGGGGCGGGAGCTGCAGATACGCAGTATTTT. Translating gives CASSSGAGAADTQYF. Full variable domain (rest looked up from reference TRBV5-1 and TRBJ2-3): KAGVTQTPRYLIKTRGQQVTLSCSPISGHRSVSWYQQTPGQGLQFLFEYFSETQRNKGNFPGRFSGRQFSNSRSEMNVSTLELGDSALYLCASSSGAGAADTQYFGPGTRLTVL.

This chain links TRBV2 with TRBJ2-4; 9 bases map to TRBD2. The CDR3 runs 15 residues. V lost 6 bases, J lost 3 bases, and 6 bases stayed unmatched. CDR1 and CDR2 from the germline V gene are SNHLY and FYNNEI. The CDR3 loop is CASRPGTSRKNIQYF. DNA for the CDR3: TGTGCCAGCAGGCCCGGGACTAGCCGCAAAAACATTCAGTACTTC.

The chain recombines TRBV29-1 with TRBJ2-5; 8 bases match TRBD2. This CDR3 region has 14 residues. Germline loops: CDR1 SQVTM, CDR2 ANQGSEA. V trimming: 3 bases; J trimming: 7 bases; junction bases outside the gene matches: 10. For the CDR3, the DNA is TGCAGCGTTGACCACGGGGGGGCGGGGTGGACCCAGTACTTC. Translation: CSVDHGGAGWTQYF.

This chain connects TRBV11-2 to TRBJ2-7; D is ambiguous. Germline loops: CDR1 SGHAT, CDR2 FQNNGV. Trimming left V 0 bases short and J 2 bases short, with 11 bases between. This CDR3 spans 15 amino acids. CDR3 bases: TGTGCCAGCAGCTTAGATCAAGGAGTTGCCTACGAGCAGTACTTC. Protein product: CASSLDQGVAYEQYF.

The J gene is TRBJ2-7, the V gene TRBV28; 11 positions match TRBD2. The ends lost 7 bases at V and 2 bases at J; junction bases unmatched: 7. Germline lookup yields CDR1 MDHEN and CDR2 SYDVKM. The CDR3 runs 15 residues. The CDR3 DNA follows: TGTGCCAGCAAAAGTCCGGGACTAGCGGCCTACGAGCAGTACTTC. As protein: CASKSPGLAAYEQYF.

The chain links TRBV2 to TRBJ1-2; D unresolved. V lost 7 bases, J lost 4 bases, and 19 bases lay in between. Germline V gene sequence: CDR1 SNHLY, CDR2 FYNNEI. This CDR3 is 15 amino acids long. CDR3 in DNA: TGTGCCAGCAAAGAAAACCGGGCCAGTCTCTATGGCTACACCTTC. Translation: CASKENRASLYGYTF.

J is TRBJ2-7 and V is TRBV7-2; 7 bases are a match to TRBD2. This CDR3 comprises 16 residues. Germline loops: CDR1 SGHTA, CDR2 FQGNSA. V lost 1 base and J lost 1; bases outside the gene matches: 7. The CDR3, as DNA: TGTGCCAGCAGCTTAGAAGGCGGGAGAGCATCCTACGAGCAGTACTTC. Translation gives CASSLEGGRASYEQYF. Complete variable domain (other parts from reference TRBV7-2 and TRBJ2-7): GAGVSQSPSNKVTEKGKDVELRCDPISGHTALYWYRQSLGQGLEFLIYFQGNSAPDKSGLPSDRFSAERTGGSVSTLTIQRTQQEDSAVYLCASSLEGGRASYEQYFGPGTRLTVT.

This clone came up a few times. CDR3 bases: TGCGCCAGCAGCCAGGTTGTGGTGGGCACTGAAGCTTTCTTT. Protein sequence: CASSQVVVGTEAFF. The V and J genes are TRBV4-3 and TRBJ1-1; no reliable D call. Germline values: CDR1 LGHNA, CDR2 YSLEER. The CDR3 has 14 residues. V shed 3 bases and J shed 4 bases, with 12 bases lying between them.

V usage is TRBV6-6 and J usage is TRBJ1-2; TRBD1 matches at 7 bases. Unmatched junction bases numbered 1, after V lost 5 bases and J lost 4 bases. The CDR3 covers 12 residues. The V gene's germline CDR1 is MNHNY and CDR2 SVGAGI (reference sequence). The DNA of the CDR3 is TGTGCCAGCAGTACAGGGGTCTATGGCTACACCTTC. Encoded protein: CASSTGVYGYTF.

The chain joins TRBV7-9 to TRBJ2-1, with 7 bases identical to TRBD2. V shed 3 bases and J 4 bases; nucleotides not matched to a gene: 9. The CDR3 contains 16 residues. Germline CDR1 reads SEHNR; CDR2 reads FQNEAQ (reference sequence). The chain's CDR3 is CASSFQAGPPYNEQFF. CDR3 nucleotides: TGTGCCAGCAGCTTTCAAGCGGGACCGCCTTACAATGAGCAGTTCTTC.

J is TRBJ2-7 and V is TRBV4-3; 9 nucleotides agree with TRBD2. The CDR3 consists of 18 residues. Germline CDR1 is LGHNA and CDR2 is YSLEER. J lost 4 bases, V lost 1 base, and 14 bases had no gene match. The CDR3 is CASSQVLAGAASKYEQYF. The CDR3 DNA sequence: TGCGCCAGCAGCCAAGTCTTAGCGGGAGCGGCCTCTAAGTACGAGCAGTACTTC.